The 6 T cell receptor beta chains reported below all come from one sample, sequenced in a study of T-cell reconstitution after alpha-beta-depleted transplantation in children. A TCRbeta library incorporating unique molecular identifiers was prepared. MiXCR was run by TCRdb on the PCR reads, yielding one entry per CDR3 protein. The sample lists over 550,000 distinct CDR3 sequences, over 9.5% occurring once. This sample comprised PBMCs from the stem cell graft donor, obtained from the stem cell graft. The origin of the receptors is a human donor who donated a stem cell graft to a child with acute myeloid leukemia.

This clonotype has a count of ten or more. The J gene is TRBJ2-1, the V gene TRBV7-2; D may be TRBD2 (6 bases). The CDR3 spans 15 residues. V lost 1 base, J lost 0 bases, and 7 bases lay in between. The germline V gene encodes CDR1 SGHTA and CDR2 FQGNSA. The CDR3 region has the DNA TGTGCCAGCAGCTTAGGCGGGATCTCCTACAATGAGCAGTTCTTC. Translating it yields CASSLGGISYNEQFF. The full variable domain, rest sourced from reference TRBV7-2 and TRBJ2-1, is GAGVSQSPSNKVTEKGKDVELRCDPISGHTALYWYRQSLGQGLEFLIYFQGNSAPDKSGLPSDRFSAERTGGSVSTLTIQRTQQEDSAVYLCASSLGGISYNEQFFGPGTRLTVL.

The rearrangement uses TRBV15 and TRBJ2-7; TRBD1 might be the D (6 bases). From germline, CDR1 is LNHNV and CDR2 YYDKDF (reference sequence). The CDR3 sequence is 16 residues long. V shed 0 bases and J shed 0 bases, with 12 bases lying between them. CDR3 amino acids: CATSRDPGASSYEQYF. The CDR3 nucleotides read TGTGCCACCAGCAGAGATCCAGGGGCCTCCTCCTACGAGCAGTACTTC.

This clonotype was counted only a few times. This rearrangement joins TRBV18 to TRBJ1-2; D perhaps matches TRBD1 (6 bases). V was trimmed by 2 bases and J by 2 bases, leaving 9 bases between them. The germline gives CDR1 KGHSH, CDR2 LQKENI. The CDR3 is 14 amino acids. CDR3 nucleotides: TGTGCCAGCTCACCATCCCAGGGGAACTATGGCTACACCTTC. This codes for CASSPSQGNYGYTF.

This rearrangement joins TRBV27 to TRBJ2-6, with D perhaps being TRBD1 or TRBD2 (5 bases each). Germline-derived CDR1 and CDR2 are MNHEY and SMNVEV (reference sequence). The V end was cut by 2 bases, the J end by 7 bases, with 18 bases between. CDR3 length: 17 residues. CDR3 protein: CASSLTDLRGGANVLTF. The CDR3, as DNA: TGTGCCAGCAGTTTAACCGACCTGAGGGGTGGAGCCAACGTCCTGACTTTC.

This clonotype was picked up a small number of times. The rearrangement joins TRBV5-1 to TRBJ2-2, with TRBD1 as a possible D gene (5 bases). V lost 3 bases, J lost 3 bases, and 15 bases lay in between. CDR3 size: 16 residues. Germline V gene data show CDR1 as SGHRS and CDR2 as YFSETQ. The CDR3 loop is CASSYLQGLYTGELFF. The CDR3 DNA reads TGCGCCAGCAGCTACCTTCAGGGATTGTACACCGGGGAGCTGTTTTTT.

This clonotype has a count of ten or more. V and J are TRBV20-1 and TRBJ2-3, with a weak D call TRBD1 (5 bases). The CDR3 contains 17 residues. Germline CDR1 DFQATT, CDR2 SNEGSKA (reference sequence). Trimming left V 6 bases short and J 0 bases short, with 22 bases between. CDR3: CSALTRGAQSSTDTQYF. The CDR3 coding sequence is TGCAGTGCACTGACCCGTGGGGCGCAGAGTAGCACAGATACGCAGTATTTT.